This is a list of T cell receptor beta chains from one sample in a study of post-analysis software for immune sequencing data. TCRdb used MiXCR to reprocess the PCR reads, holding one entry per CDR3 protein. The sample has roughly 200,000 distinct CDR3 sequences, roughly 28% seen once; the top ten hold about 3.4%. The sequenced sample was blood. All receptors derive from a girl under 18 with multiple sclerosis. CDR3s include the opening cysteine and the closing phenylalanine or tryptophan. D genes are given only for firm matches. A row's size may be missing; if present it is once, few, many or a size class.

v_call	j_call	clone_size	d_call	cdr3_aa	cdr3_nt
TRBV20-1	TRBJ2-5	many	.	CSVLARHTETQYF	TGCAGTGTCCTAGCTCGCCATACGGAGACCCAGTACTTC
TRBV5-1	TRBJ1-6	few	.	CASSPRGGETNSPPHF	TGCGCCAGCAGCCCCCGTGGAGGGGAAACTAATTCACCCCCCCACTTT
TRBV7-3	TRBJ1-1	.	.	CASSLSGRAEAFF	TGTGCCAGCAGCTTATCCGGTCGGGCTGAAGCTTTCTTT
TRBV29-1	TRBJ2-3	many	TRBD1	CSVEGQGRADTQYF	TGCAGCGTTGAAGGACAGGGTCGGGCAGATACGCAGTATTTT
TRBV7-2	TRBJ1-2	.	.	CASSFRFRDGYTF	TGTGCCAGCAGCTTTCGTTTCCGCGATGGCTACACCTTC
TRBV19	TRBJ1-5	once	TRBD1	CASSIATGGSQPQHF	TGTGCCAGTAGTATCGCAACAGGGGGCAGTCAGCCCCAGCATTTT
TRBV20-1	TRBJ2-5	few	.	CRARAPRAQYF	TGCAGGGCTAGAGCACCGAGGGCCCAGTACTTC
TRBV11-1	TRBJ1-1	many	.	CASSLSPDMNTEAFF	TGTGCCAGCAGCTTAAGCCCCGACATGAACACTGAAGCTTTCTTT
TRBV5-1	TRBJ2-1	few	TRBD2	CASSLADQLAIYNEQFF	TGCGCCAGCAGCTTGGCCGATCAACTAGCGATCTACAATGAGCAGTTCTTC
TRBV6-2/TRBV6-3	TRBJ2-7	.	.	CASSYSMGWSGGSYEQYF	TGTGCCAGCAGTTACTCGATGGGGTGGAGCGGAGGTTCCTACGAGCAGTACTTC
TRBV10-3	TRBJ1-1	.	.	CAVSESSGARAFF	TGTGCCGTCAGTGAGTCGTCAGGGGCCCGAGCTTTCTTT
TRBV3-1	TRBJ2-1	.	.	CASSPDEGSYNEQFF	TGTGCCAGCAGCCCGGATGAAGGGTCCTACAATGAGCAGTTCTTC
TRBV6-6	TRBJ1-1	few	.	CASSLKSVSEAFF	TGTGCCAGCAGTTTAAAATCGGTATCTGAAGCTTTCTTT
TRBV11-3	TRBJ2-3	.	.	CASSSKLTDTQYF	TGTGCCAGCAGCTCGAAACTCACAGATACGCAGTATTTT
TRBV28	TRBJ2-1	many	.	CASSISPFTGNPKQFF	TGTGCCAGCAGTATCTCTCCTTTTACGGGAAACCCTAAGCAGTTCTTC
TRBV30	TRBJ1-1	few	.	CACPPVGRESTEAFF	TGTGCCTGCCCCCCTGTGGGCAGGGAGTCCACTGAAGCTTTCTTT
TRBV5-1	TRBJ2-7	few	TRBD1	CASGPNPGQGGSEQYF	TGCGCCAGCGGCCCCAACCCGGGACAGGGTGGCTCCGAGCAGTACTTC
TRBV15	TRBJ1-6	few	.	CATSEMTNSPLHF	TGTGCCACCAGCGAAATGACCAATTCACCCCTCCACTTT
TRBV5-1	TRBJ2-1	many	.	CASNPDSYNEQFF	TGCGCCAGCAACCCAGATTCCTACAATGAGCAGTTCTTC
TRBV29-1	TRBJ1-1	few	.	CSVDWGAGEAFF	TGCAGCGTTGATTGGGGGGCTGGTGAAGCTTTCTTT
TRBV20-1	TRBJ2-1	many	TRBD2	CSASRFERGGRDEQFF	TGCAGTGCTTCCCGGTTTGAGCGGGGGGGCCGGGATGAGCAGTTCTTC
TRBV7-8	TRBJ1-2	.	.	CASSLGTVYGYTF	TGTGCCAGCAGCTTAGGGACAGTCTATGGCTACACCTTC
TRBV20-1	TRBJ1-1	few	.	CSANGGTTEAFF	TGCAGTGCTAACGGCGGCACAACTGAAGCTTTCTTT
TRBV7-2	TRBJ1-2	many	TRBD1	CASSFTLRTGINYGYTF	TGTGCCAGCAGTTTTACTCTCCGGACAGGAATTAACTATGGCTACACCTTC
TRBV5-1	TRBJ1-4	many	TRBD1	CASSLGQGAAVGNEKLFF	TGCGCCAGCAGCCTCGGGCAGGGGGCCGCGGTTGGTAATGAAAAACTGTTTTTT
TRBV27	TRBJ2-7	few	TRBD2	CASSFRTSGSGYEQYF	TGTGCCAGCAGTTTCCGGACTAGCGGGAGCGGCTACGAGCAGTACTTC
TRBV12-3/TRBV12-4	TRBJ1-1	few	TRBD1	CASSLTGVSEAFF	TGTGCCAGCAGTTTAACAGGGGTGAGTGAAGCTTTCTTT
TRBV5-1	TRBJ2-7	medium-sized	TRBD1	CASSLVSDRAYEQYF	TGCGCCAGCAGCTTGGTTTCGGACAGGGCCTACGAGCAGTACTTC
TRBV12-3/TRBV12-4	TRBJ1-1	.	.	CASQLQGIAEAFF	TGTGCCAGCCAACTTCAGGGAATAGCTGAAGCTTTCTTT
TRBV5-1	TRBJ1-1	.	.	CASSLLEVTEAFF	TGCGCCAGCAGCTTGCTGGAAGTCACTGAAGCTTTCTTT
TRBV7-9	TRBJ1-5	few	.	CASSPGWAPSNQPQHF	TGTGCCAGCAGCCCGGGCTGGGCCCCGAGCAATCAGCCCCAGCATTTT
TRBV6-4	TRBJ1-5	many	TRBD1	CASSQGGGNQPQHF	TGTGCCAGCAGTCAAGGGGGCGGCAATCAGCCCCAGCATTTT
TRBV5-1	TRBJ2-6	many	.	CASSRGNDNVLTF	TGCGCCAGCAGTCGGGGGAATGACAACGTCCTGACTTTC
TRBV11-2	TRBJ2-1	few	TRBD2	CASRQLAGWGNEQFF	TGTGCCAGCAGGCAACTAGCGGGCTGGGGGAATGAGCAGTTCTTC
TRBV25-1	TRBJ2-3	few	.	CAILDPFRADTQYF	TGTGCCATCCTTGACCCCTTTCGCGCAGATACGCAGTATTTT
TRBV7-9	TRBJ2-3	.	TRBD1	CVSSLVVVTGVAQDTQYF	TGTGTCAGCAGCTTAGTGGTTGTGACAGGGGTTGCGCAAGATACGCAGTATTTT
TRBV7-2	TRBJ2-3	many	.	CASSPPPGPRTDTQYF	TGTGCCAGCAGCCCTCCTCCGGGACCACGCACAGATACGCAGTATTTT
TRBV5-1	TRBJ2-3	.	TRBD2	CASCPVSGMDTQYF	TGCGCCAGCTGCCCGGTGAGCGGGATGGATACGCAGTATTTT
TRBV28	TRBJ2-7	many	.	CASSFSGSSYEQYF	TGTGCCAGCAGCTTTTCCGGGAGCTCCTACGAGCAGTACTTC
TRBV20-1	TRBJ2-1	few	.	CSAKKTADNEQFF	TGCAGTGCAAAGAAGACAGCCGACAATGAGCAGTTCTTC
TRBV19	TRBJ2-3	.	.	CASRDSTSRSTDTQYF	TGTGCCAGTAGGGATTCTACTAGCCGAAGCACAGATACGCAGTATTTT
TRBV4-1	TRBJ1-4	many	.	CASSHYRDIQREKLFF	TGCGCCAGCAGCCACTACCGGGACATCCAAAGGGAAAAACTGTTTTTT
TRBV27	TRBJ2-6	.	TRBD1	CASGLTGESESGANVLTF	TGTGCCAGCGGGTTGACAGGGGAATCCGAATCTGGGGCCAACGTCCTGACTTTC
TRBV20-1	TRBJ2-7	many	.	CSARDIRLSYEQYF	TGCAGTGCTAGAGATATAAGGCTAAGCTACGAGCAGTACTTC
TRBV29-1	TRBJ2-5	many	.	CSVERIAGGETQYF	TGCAGCGTTGAAAGGATCGCAGGGGGGGAGACCCAGTACTTC
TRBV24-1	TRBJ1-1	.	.	CATSPLGGGYTEAFF	TGTGCCACCAGTCCATTAGGCGGGGGGTACACTGAAGCTTTCTTT
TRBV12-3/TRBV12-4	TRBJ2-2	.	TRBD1	CASRRTGDTGELFF	TGTGCCAGCAGGAGGACAGGGGACACCGGGGAGCTGTTTTTT
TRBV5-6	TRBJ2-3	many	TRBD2	CASSPGLARTDTQYF	TGTGCCAGCAGCCCGGGACTAGCAAGGACAGATACGCAGTATTTT
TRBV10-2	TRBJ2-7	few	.	CASSESTPYEQYF	TGCGCCAGCAGTGAGTCGACTCCCTACGAGCAGTACTTC